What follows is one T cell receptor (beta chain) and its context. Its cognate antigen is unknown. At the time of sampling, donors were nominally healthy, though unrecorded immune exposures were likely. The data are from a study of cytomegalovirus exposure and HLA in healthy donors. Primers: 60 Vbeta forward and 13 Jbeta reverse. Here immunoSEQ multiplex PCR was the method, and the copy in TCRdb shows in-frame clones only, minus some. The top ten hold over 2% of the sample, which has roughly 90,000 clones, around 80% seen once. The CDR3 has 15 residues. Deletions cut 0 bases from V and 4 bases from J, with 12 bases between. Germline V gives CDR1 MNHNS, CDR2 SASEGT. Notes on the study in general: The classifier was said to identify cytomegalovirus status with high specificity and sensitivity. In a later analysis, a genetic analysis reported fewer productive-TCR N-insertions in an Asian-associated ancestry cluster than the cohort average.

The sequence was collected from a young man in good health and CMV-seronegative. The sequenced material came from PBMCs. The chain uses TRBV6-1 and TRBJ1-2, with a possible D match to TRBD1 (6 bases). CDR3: CASSEAGHVGYGYTF. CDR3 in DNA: TGTGCCAGCAGTGAAGCGGGACATGTGGGCTATGGCTACACCTTC.